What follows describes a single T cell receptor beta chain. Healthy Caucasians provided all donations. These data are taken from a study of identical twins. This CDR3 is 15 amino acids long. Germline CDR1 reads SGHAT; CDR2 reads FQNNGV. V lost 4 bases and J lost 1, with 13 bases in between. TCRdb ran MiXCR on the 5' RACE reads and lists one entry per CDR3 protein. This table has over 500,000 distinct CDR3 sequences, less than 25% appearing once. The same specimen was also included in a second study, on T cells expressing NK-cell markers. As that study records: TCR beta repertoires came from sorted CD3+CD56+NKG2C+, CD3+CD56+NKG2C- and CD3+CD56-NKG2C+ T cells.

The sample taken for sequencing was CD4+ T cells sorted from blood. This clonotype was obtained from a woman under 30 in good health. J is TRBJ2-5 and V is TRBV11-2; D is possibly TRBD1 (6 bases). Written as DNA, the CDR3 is TGTGCCAGCAGCTCTACCCCGGACAGCCAAGAGACCCAGTACTTC. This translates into CASSSTPDSQETQYF. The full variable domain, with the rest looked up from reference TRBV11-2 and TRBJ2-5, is EAGVAQSPRYKIIEKRQSVAFWCNPISGHATLYWYQQILGQGPKLLIQFQNNGVVDDSQLPKDRFSAERLKGVDSTLKIQPAKLEDSAVYLCASSSTPDSQETQYFGPGTRLLVL.